These T cell receptor beta chains were read from a single sample in a study of Ad26.COV2.S vaccination and SARS-CoV-2 variants. Here immunoSEQ multiplex PCR was the method, and the copy in TCRdb shows in-frame clones only, minus some. The sample carries approximately 450,000 clones, approximately 92% recorded once. The starting material was peripheral blood, obtained in a trial of Ad26.COV2.S vaccine versus placebo. These receptors originate from a person between 18 and 65 years old who received the Ad26.COV2.S COVID-19 vaccine or a placebo. CDR3s include the opening cysteine and the closing phenylalanine or tryptophan. The D gene is left open where the match is weak. The size entry is marked missing in some rows and otherwise reads once, few, many or a size class.

V gene	clone size	D gene	J gene	CDR3 DNA	CDR3 protein
TRBV4-3	.	TRBD2	TRBJ2-3	TGCGCCAGCAGCCAACTATTAGCGGGAGGGCCGTATGATACGCAGTATTTT	CASSQLLAGGPYDTQYF
TRBV6-2/TRBV6-3	few	TRBD1	TRBJ1-5	TGTGCCAGCAGCGGACAGGGGGCGGCAAATCAGCCCCAGCATTTT	CASSGQGAANQPQHF
TRBV19	.	TRBD1	TRBJ2-7	TGTGCCAGTAGTACTTTCGGGACAGGGGCCACCTACGAGCAGTACTTC	CASSTFGTGATYEQYF
TRBV6-2/TRBV6-3	few	TRBD1	TRBJ1-3	TGTGCCAGCAGCTGGACAGGGACTGGAAACACCATATATTTT	CASSWTGTGNTIYF
TRBV5-1	.	.	TRBJ2-2	TGCGCCAGCAGCTTGACCGACCCCGGGGAGCTGTTTTTT	CASSLTDPGELFF
TRBV9	.	.	TRBJ2-1	TGTGCCAGCAGCCCAGGGATCTACGAGAGGGATGAGCAGTTCTTC	CASSPGIYERDEQFF
TRBV6-5	.	.	TRBJ1-1	TGTGCCAGCAGTTACTCGACTGCGAACACTGAAGCTTTCTTT	CASSYSTANTEAFF
TRBV5-1	.	.	TRBJ1-4	TGCGCCAGCAGCTTGAGCGGGGTCAACAATGAAAAACTGTTTTTT	CASSLSGVNNEKLFF
TRBV19	once	.	TRBJ1-5	TGTGCCAGTAGAGAGTCAAATCAGCCCCAGCATTTT	CASRESNQPQHF
TRBV9	.	.	TRBJ1-1	TGTGCCAGCAGCGTAGCCGATAACACTGAAGCTTTCTTT	CASSVADNTEAFF
TRBV28	.	.	TRBJ2-3	TGTGCCAGCAGTTCAAGGGGAGGGGGTACAGATACGCAGTATTTT	CASSSRGGGTDTQYF
TRBV9	.	TRBD2	TRBJ2-3	TGTGCCAGCAGCCCTCGGACTAGCGGGATTAGCACAGATACGCAGTATTTT	CASSPRTSGISTDTQYF
TRBV18	.	.	TRBJ2-7	TGTGCCAGCTCACTCAAGACTACCTCGGGGGAGCAGTACTTC	CASSLKTTSGEQYF
TRBV13	.	.	TRBJ2-1	TGTGCCAGCAGCTTAGGCACCGCGGATGAGCAGTTCTTC	CASSLGTADEQFF
TRBV7-6	.	TRBD1	TRBJ1-2	TGTGCCAGCAGCTTGATTGACAGGGAGAACTATGGCTACACCTTC	CASSLIDRENYGYTF
TRBV10-3	.	.	TRBJ1-4	TGTGCCATCAGCCCGGGGAGGGCAGGCACTAATGAAAAACTGTTTTTT	CAISPGRAGTNEKLFF
TRBV15	.	TRBD1	TRBJ2-7	TGTGCCACCAGCACCGACAGGGGGCTAGCCTACGAGCAGTACTTC	CATSTDRGLAYEQYF
TRBV6-5	.	.	TRBJ2-2	TGTGCCAGCAGTTTGGGGACCGGGGAGCTGTTTTTT	CASSLGTGELFF
TRBV19	.	.	TRBJ1-1	TGTGCCAGTAGGGACAACAGGTTAGATGAAGCTTTCTTT	CASRDNRLDEAFF
TRBV2	once	.	TRBJ2-2	TGTGCCAGCTACCTCAGGGACACCGGGGAGCTGTTTTTT	CASYLRDTGELFF
TRBV15	once	TRBD1	TRBJ2-7	TGTGCCACCAGCAGAGACCGGACAGGGAAAGACGAGCAGTACTTC	CATSRDRTGKDEQYF
TRBV29-1	.	.	TRBJ1-5	TGCAGCGTTGCCTCGGGGCGCAATCAGCCCCAGCATTTT	CSVASGRNQPQHF
TRBV20-1	.	.	TRBJ1-2	TGCAGTGCTCGGACCTCCTATGGCTACACCTTC	CSARTSYGYTF
TRBV3-1/TRBV3-2	.	TRBD2	TRBJ2-3	TGTGCCAGCAGCCCCCTAGCGGGTACGCAGTATTTT	CASSPLAGTQYF
TRBV4-1	.	.	TRBJ2-5	TGCGCCAGCAGCCTCGGCAAGGGGGTTGAAATTAAAACCCAGTACTTC	CASSLGKGVEIKTQYF
TRBV10-1	.	TRBD1	TRBJ2-2	TGCGCCAGCAGCGATCCGGGACAGGGGACTGGGGTCACCGGGGAGCTGTTTTTT	CASSDPGQGTGVTGELFF
TRBV4-1	.	TRBD1	TRBJ1-4	TGCGCCAGCAGCCCAGTAGAGGCAGGGGGCCTTGAAAAACTGTTTTTT	CASSPVEAGGLEKLFF
TRBV19	few	.	TRBJ1-5	TGTGCCAGTAGTATGTGGGGGGGAAGCAATCAGCCCCAGCATTTT	CASSMWGGSNQPQHF
TRBV19	.	.	TRBJ2-5	TGTGCCACCATAAAGGAGGAGACCCAGTACTTC	CATIKEETQYF
TRBV25-1	.	.	TRBJ1-4	TGTGCCAGCAGTAAGAGCGGGGCCCTAAGCGAAAAACTGTTTTTT	CASSKSGALSEKLFF
TRBV6-5	.	.	TRBJ1-2	TGTGCCAGCAGTCCCGACGGGCGAGATGGCTACACCTTC	CASSPDGRDGYTF
TRBV28	.	TRBD1	TRBJ1-2	TGTGCCAGCTTAAATGTAGGACAGGCATTCTATGGCTACACCTTC	CASLNVGQAFYGYTF
TRBV19	.	.	TRBJ1-1	TGTGCCAGTTCGAATGGGGGCAGCCAGAACACTGAAGCTTTCTTT	CASSNGGSQNTEAFF
TRBV11-2	.	TRBD2	TRBJ2-2	TGTGCCAGCAGCTTAAACCCCCTAGCGGGAGTGACCGGGGAGCTGTTTTTT	CASSLNPLAGVTGELFF
TRBV12-5	.	TRBD1	TRBJ1-1	TGTGCTAGTGGTCCGCGGACAGGGAGGTCGCTAAGGACTGAAGCTTTCTTT	CASGPRTGRSLRTEAFF
TRBV18	.	TRBD1	TRBJ1-4	TGTGCCAGCTCAAGGGACAGGGTAGATGAAAAACTGTTTTTT	CASSRDRVDEKLFF
TRBV5-1	once	.	TRBJ2-1	TGCGCCAGCAGCTTGGCCGGCGCTTACAATGAGCAGTTCTTC	CASSLAGAYNEQFF
TRBV7-8	.	.	TRBJ2-5	TGTGCCAGCAGCTTACTTAATCCGGAGACCCAGTACTTC	CASSLLNPETQYF
TRBV28	.	.	TRBJ1-2	TGTGCCAGCAGTTTGCAAGGGTATGGCTACACCTTC	CASSLQGYGYTF
TRBV14	.	.	TRBJ2-2	TGTGCCAGCAGCCAAGTGTTTCCGGGACAAAACACCGGGGAGCTGTTTTTT	CASSQVFPGQNTGELFF
TRBV6-5	.	.	TRBJ2-1	TGTGCCAGCAGTTACTCTCGCCAGAGCTCCTACAATGAGCAGTTCTTC	CASSYSRQSSYNEQFF
TRBV28	.	.	TRBJ1-2	TGTGCCAGCAGTTCGGCAGGGAACTATGGCTACACCTTC	CASSSAGNYGYTF
TRBV25-1	.	.	TRBJ1-1	TGTGCCAGCAGTGAAATTAACACTGAAGCTTTCTTT	CASSEINTEAFF
TRBV7-2	.	TRBD1	TRBJ2-7	TGTGCCAGCAGCTTAGAGGGGGCGATCCCCAACGAGCAGTACTTC	CASSLEGAIPNEQYF
TRBV13	.	.	TRBJ2-7	TGTGCCAGCAGCTTGAAAGGGGCGAGCTACGAGCAGTACTTC	CASSLKGASYEQYF
TRBV13	.	.	TRBJ1-2	TGTGCCAGCAGCTATCAGGGCCACAGATTGGGCTATGGCTACACCTTC	CASSYQGHRLGYGYTF
TRBV14	.	.	TRBJ2-1	TGTGCCAGCAGCCAAGAATTTAATGGGCGTGATGAGCAGTTCTTC	CASSQEFNGRDEQFF
TRBV3-1/TRBV3-2	.	.	TRBJ1-1	TGTGCCAGCAGCCAAGGGGGGGTTAACACTGAAGCTTTCTTT	CASSQGGVNTEAFF
TRBV15	.	.	TRBJ1-1	TGTGCCACCAGCAGAGAAAGGGGCAGGGGAACTGAAGCTTTCTTT	CATSRERGRGTEAFF
TRBV6-1	.	TRBD2	TRBJ2-1	TGTGCCAGCAGTGAGTGGCGGGAGTCGGAGCAGTTCTTC	CASSEWRESEQFF